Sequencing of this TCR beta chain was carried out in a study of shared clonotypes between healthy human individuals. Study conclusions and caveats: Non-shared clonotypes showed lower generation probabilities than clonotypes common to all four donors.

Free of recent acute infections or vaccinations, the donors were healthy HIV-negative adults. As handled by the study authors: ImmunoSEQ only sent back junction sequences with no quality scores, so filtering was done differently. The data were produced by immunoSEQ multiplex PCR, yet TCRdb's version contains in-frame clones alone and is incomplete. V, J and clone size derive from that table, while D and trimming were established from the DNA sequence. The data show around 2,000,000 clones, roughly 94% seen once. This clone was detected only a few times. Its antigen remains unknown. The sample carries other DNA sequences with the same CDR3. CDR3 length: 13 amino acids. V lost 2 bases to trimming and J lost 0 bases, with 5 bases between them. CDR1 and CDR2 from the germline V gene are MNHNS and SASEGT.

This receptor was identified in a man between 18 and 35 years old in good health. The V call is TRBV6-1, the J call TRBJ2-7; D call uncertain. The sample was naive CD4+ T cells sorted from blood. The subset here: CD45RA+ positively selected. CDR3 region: CASSEQDSYEQYF. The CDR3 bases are TGTGCCAGCAGTGAACAGGACTCCTACGAGCAGTACTTC.